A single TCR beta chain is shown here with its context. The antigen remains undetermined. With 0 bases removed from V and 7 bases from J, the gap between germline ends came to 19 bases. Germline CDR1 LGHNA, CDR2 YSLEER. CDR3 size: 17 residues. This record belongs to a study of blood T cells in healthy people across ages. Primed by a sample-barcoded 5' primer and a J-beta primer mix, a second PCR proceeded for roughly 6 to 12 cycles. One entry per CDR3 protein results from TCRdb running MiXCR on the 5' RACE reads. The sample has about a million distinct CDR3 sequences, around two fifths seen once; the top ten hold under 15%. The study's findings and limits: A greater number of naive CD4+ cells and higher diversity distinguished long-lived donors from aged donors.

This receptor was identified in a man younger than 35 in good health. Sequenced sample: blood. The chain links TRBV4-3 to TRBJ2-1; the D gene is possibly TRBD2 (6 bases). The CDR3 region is CASSQESSGDAGNEQFF. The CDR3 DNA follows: TGCGCCAGCAGCCAAGAATCGTCGGGGGACGCAGGGAATGAGCAGTTCTTC.